A single sample is the source of the 23 T cell receptor beta chains below, sequenced in a study of shared clonotypes between healthy human individuals. Libraries were prepared by immunoSEQ multiplex PCR; TCRdb keeps only in-frame clonotypes and omits some of them. Among 300,000 or so clones listed, roughly 70% were seen once. Sample: memory CD4+ T cells sorted from blood. The subset: CD45RA-negative fraction. The receptors were sampled from a man between 25 and 39 years old in good health.

This clone appeared a few times. The rearrangement joins TRBV5-6 to TRBJ2-7, with D perhaps TRBD2 (5 bases). Trimming stripped 0 bases from V and 3 bases from J, with 13 bases between. The CDR3 extends over 15 amino acids. Germline CDR1 SGHDT, CDR2 YYEEEE. CDR3 coding DNA: TGTGCCAGCAGCTTGGCTGACGGAGGAAACTACGAGCAGTACTTC. As protein: CASSLADGGNYEQYF.

The V gene is TRBV7-2, the J gene TRBJ2-3; D may be TRBD1 (6 bases). Germline lookup yields CDR1 SGHTA and CDR2 FQGNSA. V was trimmed by 5 bases and J by 3 bases, leaving 15 bases between them. There are 15 residues in the CDR3. CDR3 sequence: CASSLQPTGTDTQYF. CDR3 nucleotides: TGTGCCAGCAGCCTCCAACCGACAGGTACAGATACGCAGTATTTT. Full variable domain (remainder filled in from reference TRBV7-2 and TRBJ2-3): GAGVSQSPSNKVTEKGKDVELRCDPISGHTALYWYRQSLGQGLEFLIYFQGNSAPDKSGLPSDRFSAERTGGSVSTLTIQRTQQEDSAVYLCASSLQPTGTDTQYFGPGTRLTVL.

The rearrangement joins TRBV2 to TRBJ2-4; D is perhaps TRBD2 (7 bases). The CDR3 sequence is 15 residues long. The V and J ends lost 7 bases and 3 bases respectively, with 16 bases between them. CDR1 is SNHLY and CDR2 is FYNNEI in the germline V gene. The CDR3 here is CASTHRGAGKNIQYF. Written as DNA, the CDR3 is TGTGCCAGCACCCACCGGGGGGCTGGCAAAAACATTCAGTACTTC.

V usage is TRBV12-2 and J usage is TRBJ2-2; the DNA was not used to check the table's D call, TRBD2. TRBV12-2 is a documented pseudogene. CDR3 size: 15 residues. CDR3 protein: CASRLRGRQTGELFF. CDR3 in DNA: TGTGCAAGTCGCTTACGCGGGAGACAGACCGGGGAGCTGTTTTTT.

The rearrangement links TRBV5-1 to TRBJ2-7; 15 nucleotides agree with TRBD2. The ends lost 4 bases at V and 4 bases at J; junction bases unmatched: 15. Germline assignment: CDR1 SGHRS and CDR2 YFSETQ. CDR3 length equals 19 residues. CDR3 DNA: TGCGCCAGCAGCCCCGGGACTAGCGGGAGGCGGTTCGGAACTTACGAGCAGTACTTC. Residues: CASSPGTSGRRFGTYEQYF.

This sequence joins TRBV6-1 and TRBJ2-2; D call uncertain. This CDR3 is built from 17 residues. Trimming shortened V by 1 base and J by 0 bases, and 12 bases separated the two germline ends. CDR1 and CDR2 from the germline V gene are MNHNS and SASEGT. The CDR3 sequence is CASSEDRSAANTGELFF. The CDR3 bases are TGTGCCAGCAGTGAAGACCGTTCGGCGGCGAACACCGGGGAGCTGTTTTTT.

This chain connects TRBV6-1 to TRBJ1-5, with D possibly matching TRBD1 (6 bases). The CDR3 has 15 amino acids. The germline V and J ends were trimmed by 1 base and 4 bases, with 11 bases remaining between them. Per germline, CDR1 MNHNS and CDR2 SASEGT. CDR3 coding DNA: TGTGCCAGCAGTGAAGTCTGGGACACTAATCAGCCCCAGCATTTT. It specifies CASSEVWDTNQPQHF.

The chain combines TRBV2 with TRBJ2-5, with D hard to call. CDR3 length equals 13 residues. Trimming pared 6 bases from V and 4 bases from J, leaving 12 bases between. The germline V gene encodes CDR1 SNHLY and CDR2 FYNNEI. The CDR3 protein is CASRYSLGETQYF. For the CDR3, the DNA is TGTGCCAGCAGGTATAGTCTTGGAGAGACCCAGTACTTC.

The CDR3 nucleotides read TGCAGCGCTTCCACATCCTCTAGCACAGATACGCAGTATTTT. It yields the protein CSASTSSSTDTQYF. This chain uses TRBV29-1 with TRBJ2-3; D gene uncertain. CDR3 length: 14 amino acids. The V and J ends lost 7 bases and 0 bases respectively, with 14 bases between them. The germline V gene has CDR1 SQVTM and CDR2 ANQGSEA.

The chain has TRBV14 and TRBJ2-7; the D is unclear. Germline lookup yields CDR1 SGHDN and CDR2 FVKESK. CDR3 length: 14 residues. Trimming removed 3 bases from V and 5 bases from J, with 14 bases in between. The CDR3, as DNA: TGTGCCAGCAGCCACCCCCTAGGTTCCCACGAGCAGTACTTC. This sequence encodes CASSHPLGSHEQYF.

The chain couples TRBV4-1 to TRBJ1-1; D may be TRBD1 (6 bases). The CDR3 consists of 15 residues. Looked up from germline, CDR1 is MGHRA and CDR2 is YSYEKL. The V end lost 0 bases, the J end lost 4 bases, and 12 bases lay between the germline ends. The CDR3 loop reads CASSQDTGWVTEAFF. DNA for the CDR3: TGCGCCAGCAGCCAAGACACAGGGTGGGTCACTGAAGCTTTCTTT.

In its sample, this clone was seen once. CDR3 loop: CASSPLGGALYGYTF. The DNA of the CDR3 is TGTGCCAGCAGTCCCCTAGGGGGCGCTTTGTATGGCTACACCTTC. This sequence joins TRBV25-1 and TRBJ1-2; 7 bases line up with TRBD1. The CDR3 runs 15 residues. Trimming cost V 5 bases and J 5 bases; bases outside gene matches: 11. Germline values: CDR1 MGHDK, CDR2 SYGVNS.

This clone occurred a few times. The chain links TRBV7-9 to TRBJ1-4; a possible D gene is TRBD1 (5 bases). CDR3 length equals 14 residues. Germline lookup yields CDR1 SEHNR and CDR2 FQNEAQ (reference sequence). Trimming stripped 5 bases from V and 8 bases from J, with 15 bases between. The DNA for the CDR3 is TGTGCCAGCAGCCGGGGGAGGGAGAGCGAAAAACTGTTTTTT. Its translation: CASSRGRESEKLFF.

V and J are TRBV7-9 and TRBJ2-1; D ambiguous. This CDR3 is 14 amino acids long. V lost 2 bases and J lost 7, with 12 bases in between. CDR1 SEHNR and CDR2 FQNEAQ come from the germline V gene (reference sequence). The CDR3 DNA reads TGTGCCAGCAGCTTATTAGGGCCTAGGAATGAGCAGTTCTTC. Amino acid sequence: CASSLLGPRNEQFF.

The CDR3 protein is CATSFGTGSSGNTIYF. The CDR3 DNA sequence: TGTGCCACCAGCTTTGGAACAGGGAGCTCTGGAAACACCATATATTTT. The chain combines TRBV15 with TRBJ1-3, with D maybe TRBD1 (6 bases). The CDR3 loop spans 16 amino acids. The V end lost 5 bases, the J end lost 0 bases, and 14 bases lay between the germline ends. CDR1 and CDR2 (germline): LNHNV, YYDKDF (reference sequence).

The rearrangement uses TRBV27 and TRBJ2-3, with unresolved D. The CDR3 runs 15 residues. The V end lost 2 bases, the J end lost 1 base, and 10 bases lay between the germline ends. Germline assignment: CDR1 MNHEY and CDR2 SMNVEV (reference sequence). CDR3 in DNA: TGTGCCAGCAGTTTAAAGGGAATCGGCACAGATACGCAGTATTTT. Protein: CASSLKGIGTDTQYF.

Remarks on this clone: Other DNA variants within this sample encode the same CDR3. The rearrangement uses TRBV4-2 and TRBJ2-2; 12 positions match TRBD2. Germline V gene sequence: CDR1 LGHNA, CDR2 YNFKEQ. This CDR3 is 18 amino acids long. V gave up 1 base and J gave up 2 bases; unmatched junction bases: 5. The CDR3 DNA sequence: TGTGCCAGCAGCCAAGGAACTAGCGGGAGGAGAAACACCGGGGAGCTGTTTTTT. Protein product: CASSQGTSGRRNTGELFF.

In regard to this clone: Other DNA sequences in this sample translate to the same CDR3. This sequence joins TRBV5-1 and TRBJ1-4; 12 bases line up with TRBD1. CDR3 size: 17 residues. V trimming: 0 bases; J trimming: 4 bases; junction bases outside the gene matches: 4. CDR1 is SGHRS and CDR2 is YFSETQ in the germline V gene. This CDR3 is CASSLAGTGGVNEKLFF. The CDR3 DNA is TGCGCCAGCAGCTTGGCCGGGACAGGGGGCGTTAATGAAAAACTGTTTTTT.

The chain has TRBV2 and TRBJ2-1; 7 bases match TRBD2. The V gene end was trimmed by 5 bases and the J gene end by 15 bases; junction bases not matched to a gene: 10. Germline V gene sequence: CDR1 SNHLY, CDR2 FYNNEI. CDR3 length: 12 amino acids. CDR3 DNA sequence: TGTGCCAGCAGTAGAGGACTAGATAAGCCGTTCTTC. Translation gives CASSRGLDKPFF.

This rearrangement joins TRBV29-1 to TRBJ2-7; 12 nucleotides agree with TRBD2. With V trimmed by 4 bases and J by 0 bases, 4 bases remained unmatched. Per germline, CDR1 SQVTM and CDR2 ANQGSEA. This CDR3 comprises 15 residues. The CDR3 loop is CSVVRTSGVSYEQYF. The CDR3 DNA reads TGCAGCGTTGTAAGGACTAGCGGGGTCTCCTACGAGCAGTACTTC.

This chain uses TRBV2 with TRBJ1-5, with TRBD1 identical over 8 bases. The CDR3 has 15 residues. V lost 6 bases to trimming and J lost 5 bases; unmatched junction nucleotides: 9. Germline V gives CDR1 SNHLY, CDR2 FYNNEI. CDR3 DNA: TGTGCCAGCAGGGCACTGACAGGGGCGGATCAGCCCCAGCATTTT. This sequence encodes CASRALTGADQPQHF. Filled out from reference TRBV2 and TRBJ1-5, the complete variable domain reads EPEVTQTPSHQVTQMGQEVILRCVPISNHLYFYWYRQILGQKVEFLVSFYNNEISEKSEIFDDQFSVERPDGSNFTLKIRSTKLEDSAMYFCASRALTGADQPQHFGDGTRLSIL.

This clone was recorded only once. The chain employs TRBV6-5 and TRBJ1-2, with TRBD1 identical over 7 bases. V was clipped by 6 bases and J by 6 bases; unmatched bases: 13. The CDR3 is 15 residues long. Germline lookup yields CDR1 MNHEY and CDR2 SVGAGI. DNA of the CDR3: TGTGCCAGCAGCTACACTGCGGACAGGCGTGATGGCTACACCTTC. Protein product: CASSYTADRRDGYTF.

The chain couples TRBV28 to TRBJ2-7; 7 bases fit TRBD2. In germline, CDR1 is MDHEN, CDR2 SYDVKM. The CDR3 runs 14 residues. V lost 7 bases, J lost 4 bases, and 10 bases stayed unmatched. The CDR3 nucleotides read TGTGCCAGCAAACTCCTGGCTAGCGGATACGAGCAGTACTTC. Its translation: CASKLLASGYEQYF.